The clone carrying this TCR beta chain was picked up many times. Conversion of TCR transcripts into cDNA relied on 5'RACE template switching, which added a universal primer site and UMIs. MiXCR, applied by TCRdb to the 5' RACE reads, yields one record per CDR3 protein. Of hundreds of thousands of distinct CDR3 sequences in the sample, roughly 8.7% were seen once. The source of the sample is a study of T cells after yellow fever vaccination. CDR1 is MGHRA and CDR2 is YSYEKL in the germline V gene. Trimming at V came to 0 bases and at J to 5 bases, leaving 11 bases not matched to a gene. There are 19 residues in the CDR3.

This TCR was sampled from a man aged 18 to 29 who received the YFV17D yellow fever vaccine. Sequenced here: PBMCs, sampled on the day of the first yellow fever vaccination. The chain uses TRBV4-1 and TRBJ1-6, with TRBD1 matching 9 bases. The CDR3 DNA sequence: TGCGCCAGCAGCCAAGACTCCTTTGGGGACAGGGCCGATAATTCACCCCTCCACTTT. This encodes CASSQDSFGDRADNSPLHF.